The following is a TCR beta chain sequence with its context. The antigen it binds to is not known. The sample holds no much larger clone one base away, and base qualities are not on file. The sample comes from a study of blood T cell repertoires in COVID-19 (dated by TCRdb to 2018 to 2020). Context from the whole study: The collaborator samples originated in the United States, Italy and Spain and spanned the acute and convalescent phases of COVID-19. The material from the prospective study consisted of cDNA or gDNA derived from T cells, B-cell-depleted T cells, or PBMCs. The dataset comprised deeply sampled blood TCRbeta repertoires from subjects exposed to, actively infected with, or recovered from COVID-19. The repertoires were released in a freely available public database meant as a resource for research on the immune response to SARS-CoV-2. Samples came from the ongoing ImmuneRACE study (first 160 participants) plus 1,254 subjects from 6 global collaborators. The sample metadata nearly always contained a de-identified subject ID, COVID-19 status, age in years and sex. Where available, HLA class I and class II types were obtained from metadata supplied by the sample provider rather than from assay-based typing.

For CDR1 and CDR2, the germline V gene (reference sequence) lists MNHEY and SMNVEV. The cysteine opens and the phenylalanine closes a CDR3 of 13 amino acids. Only the CDR3 DNA is retained, 39 bases long and in frame from the first base. V and J are truncated by 3 bases and 1 base respectively, leaving an intervening sequence of 6 bases. TCRbeta CDR3 regions were amplified from genomic DNA using the immunoSEQ Assay, a bias-controlled multiplex PCR. The paper's processing steps were these. The number of nucleated cells in each sample was estimated from the amplification of reference gene primers within the assay. To quantify the absolute abundance of each unique TCRbeta CDR3 rearrangement, sequence reads were collapsed and filtered. For each sample, productive Simpson clonality was calculated as the square root of Simpson's diversity index across productive rearrangements. Imported from immuneACCESS, the table was reduced by TCRdb to in-frame sequences with V and J called. These copies leave out some clones; in studies compared against another copy, an unresolved V gene accounts for under half, and the cause of the remainder is not known. The V and J calls and clone size come from that table; D and trimming were worked out from the DNA. Recorded for this sample are some 250,000 clones; almost 85% of them occurred a single time. The top ten clones comprise 15% of the sample.

The paper's findings and limits, for the study overall: Clinical and demographic metadata were provided uncurated, with the amount varying by source and participant.

Enrolling through a virtual design, the prospective study's participants ranged in age from about 18 to 89 years and lived across roughly 23 United States geographic areas. In the prospective study, cohorts were assigned on the basis of participant-reported clinical history obtained from a screening survey and a study questionnaire. For ImmuneRACE Cohort 3, a participant was defined as recovered based on two consecutive negative NP/OP PCR tests, clearance by a healthcare professional, or resolution of symptoms. Each participant in the prospective study had whole blood, serum and a nasopharyngeal or oropharyngeal swab collected by mobile phlebotomists. Participants in the prospective study had the option to provide additional blood draws and questionnaires over a roughly two-month period. Prospective study blood samples were shipped either frozen or at room temperature before DNA extraction.

The chain uses TRBV27 and TRBJ1-1; confidence is insufficient to name the D gene. Sequenced material: PBMCs or T cells enriched from blood (not recorded which). The TCR originated in a man between 35 and 55 years old who had recovered from COVID-19. CDR3 protein: CASSFRTNTEAFF. The DNA reads as follows: TGTGCCAGCAGTTTCAGAACGAACACTGAAGCTTTCTTT.